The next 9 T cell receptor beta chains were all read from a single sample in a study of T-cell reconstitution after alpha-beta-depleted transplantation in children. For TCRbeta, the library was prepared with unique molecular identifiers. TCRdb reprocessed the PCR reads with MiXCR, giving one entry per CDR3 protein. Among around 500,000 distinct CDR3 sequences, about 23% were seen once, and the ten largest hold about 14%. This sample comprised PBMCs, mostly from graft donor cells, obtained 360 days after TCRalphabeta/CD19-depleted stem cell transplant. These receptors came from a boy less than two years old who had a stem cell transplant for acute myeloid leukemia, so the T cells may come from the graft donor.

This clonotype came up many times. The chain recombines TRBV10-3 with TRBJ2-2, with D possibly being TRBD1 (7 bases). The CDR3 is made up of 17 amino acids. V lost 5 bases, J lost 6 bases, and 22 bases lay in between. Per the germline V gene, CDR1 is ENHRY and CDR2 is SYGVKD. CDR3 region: CAISRGTDRVRAGELFF. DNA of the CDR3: TGTGCCATCAGTCGCGGGACCGACAGGGTTAGGGCCGGGGAGCTGTTTTTT.

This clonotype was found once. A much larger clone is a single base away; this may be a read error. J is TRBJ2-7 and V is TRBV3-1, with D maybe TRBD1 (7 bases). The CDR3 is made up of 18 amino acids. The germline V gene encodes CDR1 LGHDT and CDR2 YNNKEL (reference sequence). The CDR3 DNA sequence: TGTGCCAGCTGCCAAGCTCCCTCCTCGACAGGGAGGTCCTACGAGCAGTACTTC. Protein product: CASCQAPSSTGRSYEQYF.

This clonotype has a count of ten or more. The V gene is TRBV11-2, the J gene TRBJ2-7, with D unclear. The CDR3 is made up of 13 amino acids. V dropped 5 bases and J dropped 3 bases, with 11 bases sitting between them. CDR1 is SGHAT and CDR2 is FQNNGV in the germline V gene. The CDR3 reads CASSPTPVYEQYF. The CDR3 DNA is TGTGCCAGCAGCCCGACTCCAGTCTACGAGCAGTACTTC.

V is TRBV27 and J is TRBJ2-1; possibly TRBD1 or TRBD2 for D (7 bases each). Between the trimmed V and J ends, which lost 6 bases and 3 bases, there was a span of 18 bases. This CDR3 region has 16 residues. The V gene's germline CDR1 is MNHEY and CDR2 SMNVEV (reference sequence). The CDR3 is CASSPQGGGYYNEQFF. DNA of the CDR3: TGTGCCAGCAGCCCTCAGGGGGGGGGATACTACAATGAGCAGTTCTTC.

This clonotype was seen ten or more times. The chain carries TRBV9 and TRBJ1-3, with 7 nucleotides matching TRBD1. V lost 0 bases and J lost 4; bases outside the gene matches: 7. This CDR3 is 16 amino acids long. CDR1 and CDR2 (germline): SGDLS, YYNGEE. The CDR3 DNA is TGTGCCAGCAGCGTAGGGGCAGGGGGTAACGGAAACACCATATATTTT. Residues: CASSVGAGGNGNTIYF.

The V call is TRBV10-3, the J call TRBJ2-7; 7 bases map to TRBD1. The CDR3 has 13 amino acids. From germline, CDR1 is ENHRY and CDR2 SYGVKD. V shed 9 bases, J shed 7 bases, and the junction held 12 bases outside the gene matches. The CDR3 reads CAMGATGLGEQYF. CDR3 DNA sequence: TGTGCCATGGGGGCGACAGGGTTGGGAGAGCAGTACTTC.

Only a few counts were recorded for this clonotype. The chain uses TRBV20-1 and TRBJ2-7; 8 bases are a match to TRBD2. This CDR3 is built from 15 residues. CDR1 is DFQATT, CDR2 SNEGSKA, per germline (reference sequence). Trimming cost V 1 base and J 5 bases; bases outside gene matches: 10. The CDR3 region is CSARVLFGGAHEQYF. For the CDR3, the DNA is TGCAGTGCTAGAGTACTCTTCGGGGGGGCCCACGAGCAGTACTTC.

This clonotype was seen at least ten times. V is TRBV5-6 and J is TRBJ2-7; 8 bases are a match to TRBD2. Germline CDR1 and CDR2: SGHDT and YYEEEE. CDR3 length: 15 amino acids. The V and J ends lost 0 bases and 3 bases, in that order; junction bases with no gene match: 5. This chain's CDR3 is CASSLALGGGYEQYF. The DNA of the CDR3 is TGTGCCAGCAGCTTGGCCCTCGGGGGGGGCTACGAGCAGTACTTC.

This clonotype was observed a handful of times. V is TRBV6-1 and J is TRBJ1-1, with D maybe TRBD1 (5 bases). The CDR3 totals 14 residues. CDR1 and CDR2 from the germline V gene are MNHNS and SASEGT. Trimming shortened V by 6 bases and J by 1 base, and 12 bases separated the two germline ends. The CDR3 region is CASSRDSQNTEAFF. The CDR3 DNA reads TGTGCCAGCAGCCGCGACAGCCAGAACACTGAAGCTTTCTTT.